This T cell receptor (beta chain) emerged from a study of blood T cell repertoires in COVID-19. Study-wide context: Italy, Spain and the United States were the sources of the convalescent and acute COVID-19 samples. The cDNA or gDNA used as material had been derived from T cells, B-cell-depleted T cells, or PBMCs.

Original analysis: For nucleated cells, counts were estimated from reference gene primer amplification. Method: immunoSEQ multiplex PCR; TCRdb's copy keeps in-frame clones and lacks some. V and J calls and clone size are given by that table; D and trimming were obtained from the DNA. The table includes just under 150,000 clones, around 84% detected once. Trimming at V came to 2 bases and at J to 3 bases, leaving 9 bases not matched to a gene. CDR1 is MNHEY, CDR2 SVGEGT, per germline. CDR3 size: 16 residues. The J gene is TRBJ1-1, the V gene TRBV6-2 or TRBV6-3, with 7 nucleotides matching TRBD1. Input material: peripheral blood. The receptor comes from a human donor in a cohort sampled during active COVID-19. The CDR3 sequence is CASSYGVRGRDTEAFF. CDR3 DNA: TGTGCCAGCAGTTACGGCGTGAGGGGGCGCGACACTGAAGCTTTCTTT.